Each of the 28 T cell receptor beta chains below was sequenced from the same sample in a study of beta chain features in type 1 diabetes (dated by TCRdb to between 2018 and 2020). Library generation was performed with the immunoSEQ multiplex PCR assay. All of the isolated RNA was reverse transcribed with the High Capacity cDNA Reverse Transcription Kit, so expressed TCRB transcripts were sequenced. The table comes from immuneACCESS by way of TCRdb, which keeps in-frame sequences with V and J called. Part of the clones is missing from these tables; in studies checked, under half for an unresolved V gene and the rest for unknown reasons. The sample table holds over 500,000 clones, of which roughly a sixth were seen once. The ten largest account for 0.07% to 0.095% of the sample. The sequenced sample consisted of naive CD4+ T cells from blood. What this sample's cell subset or site label stands for: true naive CD4+ T cells. The source of these receptors is a man between 18 and 29 years old in good health.

Only a few counts were recorded for this clone. V gene TRBV6-6 combines with J gene TRBJ1-1; tentatively, D is TRBD1 (5 bases). This CDR3 region has 14 residues. V was shortened by 6 bases and J by 2 bases, with 13 bases between the two germline ends. CDR1 is MNHNY, CDR2 SVGAGI, per germline (reference sequence). Written as DNA, the CDR3 is TGTGCCAGCAGGGAGGGGCACCTCAACACTGAAGCTTTCTTT. It encodes CASREGHLNTEAFF.

This clone was observed a handful of times. The chain uses TRBV7-3 and TRBJ2-5; D possibly corresponds to TRBD2 (6 bases). The V gene lost 5 bases and the J gene lost 5 bases, with 21 bases spanning the gap. The V gene's germline CDR1 is SGHTA and CDR2 FQGTGA. The CDR3 spans 16 residues. The CDR3: CASSPGNRGSSETQYF. The CDR3 bases are TGTGCCAGCAGCCCAGGGAACCGGGGGAGTTCGGAGACCCAGTACTTC.

This clone was counted only a few times. This rearrangement joins TRBV10-2 to TRBJ2-5; no firm D call. Trimming left V 5 bases short and J 5 bases short, with 9 bases between. The CDR3 contains 12 residues. Germline V gives CDR1 WSHSY, CDR2 SAAADI. The CDR3 region is CASSRTRETQYF. For the CDR3, the DNA is TGCGCCAGCAGTCGGACCCGGGAGACCCAGTACTTC.

The chain links TRBV29-1 to TRBJ2-7, with D perhaps TRBD1 or TRBD2 (5 bases each). Per the germline V gene, CDR1 is SQVTM and CDR2 is ANQGSEA. Trimming took 7 bases from V and 5 from J, leaving 18 bases between them. This CDR3 region has 13 residues. CDR3 bases: TGCAGCGGCCCGGACATGGGAGAACACGAGCAGTACTTC. Protein sequence: CSGPDMGEHEQYF.

The chain carries TRBV5-1 and TRBJ2-7, with 8 bases that match TRBD1. The CDR3 runs to 14 residues. Germline CDR1 and CDR2: SGHRS and YFSETQ. CDR3 sequence reads: CAPPRGRRNNEQYF. CDR3 DNA sequence: TGCGCTCCTCCCAGGGGGCGACGAAATAACGAGCAGTACTTC.

This clone was found a few times. The rearrangement joins TRBV28 to TRBJ1-6; a possible D gene is TRBD1 (5 bases). Germline V gene data show CDR1 as MDHEN and CDR2 as SYDVKM. Trimming stripped 6 bases from V and 7 bases from J, with 22 bases between. The CDR3 totals 17 residues. In DNA form, the CDR3 reads TGTGCCAGCAGACGAGTTCAGGTACAGGAGACGAATTCACCCCTCCACTTT. Residues: CASRRVQVQETNSPLHF. The full variable domain, rest sourced from reference TRBV28 and TRBJ1-6, is DVKVTQSSRYLVKRTGEKVFLECVQDMDHENMFWYRQDPGLGLRLIYFSYDVKMKEKGDIPEGYSVSREKKERFSLILESASTNQTSMYLCASRRVQVQETNSPLHFGNGTRLTVT.

This rearrangement joins TRBV2 to TRBJ2-7, with TRBD1 as a possible D gene (5 bases). This CDR3 has 13 amino acids. The V end was cut by 1 base, the J end by 4 bases, with 8 bases between. Germline CDR1 is SNHLY and CDR2 is FYNNEI. CDR3 sequence reads: CASSEGTPYEQYF. The CDR3, as DNA: TGTGCCAGCAGTGAAGGGACACCATACGAGCAGTACTTC.

This clone occurred a few times. The chain is built from TRBV9 and TRBJ1-5; 9 positions agree with TRBD1. V was pared by 3 bases and J by 6 bases, with 10 bases of the junction left unmatched. In germline, CDR1 is SGDLS, CDR2 YYNGEE. CDR3 size: 16 residues. The CDR3 loop is CASSATSDRGTQPQHF. CDR3 coding DNA: TGTGCCAGCAGCGCGACTTCGGACAGGGGAACTCAGCCCCAGCATTTT.

The chain combines TRBV28 with TRBJ1-5, with D unclear. This CDR3 is built from 15 residues. V gave up 1 base and J gave up 1 base, with 8 bases separating them. Germline CDR1 and CDR2: MDHEN and SYDVKM. In DNA, the CDR3 is TGTGCCAGCAGTTTATTTGGCGGAAGCAATCAGCCCCAGCATTTT. Encoded protein: CASSLFGGSNQPQHF.

V usage is TRBV30 and J usage is TRBJ2-5, with unresolved D. CDR1 and CDR2 (germline): GTSNPN, SVGIG (reference sequence). V lost 3 bases, J lost 7 bases, and 15 bases lay in between. The CDR3 extends over 13 amino acids. CDR3 bases: TGTGCCTGGAGCCTCACAAGGATCGGGACCCAGTACTTC. Its translation is CAWSLTRIGTQYF.

The genes are TRBV9 and TRBJ1-1; TRBD1 aligns across 7 bases. Unmatched junction bases numbered 6, after V lost 2 bases and J lost 2 bases. There are 15 residues in the CDR3. Germline lookup yields CDR1 SGDLS and CDR2 YYNGEE. The CDR3 bases are TGTGCCAGCAGCGTCCGGGACAGCTTCAACACTGAAGCTTTCTTT. This translates into CASSVRDSFNTEAFF.

The V call is TRBV7-9, the J call TRBJ2-7; D remains unclear. Germline CDR1 is SEHNR and CDR2 is FQNEAQ (reference sequence). V dropped 0 bases and J dropped 3 bases, with 9 bases sitting between them. The CDR3 extends over 14 amino acids. The CDR3 is CASSLAWTFYEQYF. In nucleotides, the CDR3 is TGTGCCAGCAGCTTAGCGTGGACGTTCTACGAGCAGTACTTC. Combining the CDR3 with reference TRBV7-9 and TRBJ2-7 gives the whole variable domain DTGVSQNPRHKITKRGQNVTFRCDPISEHNRLYWYRQTLGQGPEFLTYFQNEAQLEKSRLLSDRFSAERPKGSFSTLEIQRTEQGDSAMYLCASSLAWTFYEQYFGPGTRLTVT.

The chain employs TRBV5-1 and TRBJ2-3, with D perhaps matching TRBD2 (6 bases). Germline V gene lookup returns CDR1 SGHRS and CDR2 YFSETQ. The CDR3 has 14 amino acids. Trimming took off 4 bases at V and 4 bases at J, with 13 bases between the two ends. CDR3 nucleotides: TGCGCCAGCAGCGCCACACTAGCCCCAGATACGCAGTATTTT. Its protein is CASSATLAPDTQYF. Supplemented by reference TRBV5-1 and TRBJ2-3, the full variable domain reads KAGVTQTPRYLIKTRGQQVTLSCSPISGHRSVSWYQQTPGQGLQFLFEYFSETQRNKGNFPGRFSGRQFSNSRSEMNVSTLELGDSALYLCASSATLAPDTQYFGPGTRLTVL.

The V gene is TRBV4-3, the J gene TRBJ2-7; D is undetermined. The CDR3 sequence is 12 residues long. With 2 bases removed from V and 6 bases from J, the gap between germline ends came to 8 bases. CDR1 is LGHNA, CDR2 YSLEER, per germline. Here the CDR3 reads CASSQPRGEQYF. The CDR3 nucleotides are TGCGCCAGCAGCCAACCGCGAGGCGAGCAGTACTTC.

This chain connects TRBV7-9 to TRBJ2-1; 10 bases align to TRBD1. The germline V gene encodes CDR1 SEHNR and CDR2 FQNEAQ (reference sequence). V shed 3 bases, J shed 4 bases, and the junction held 3 bases outside the gene matches. The CDR3 consists of 15 residues. The CDR3: CASSFKGQGYNEQFF. In nucleotides, the CDR3 is TGTGCCAGCAGCTTCAAGGGACAGGGGTACAATGAGCAGTTCTTC.

This clone was seen a few times. V and J are TRBV28 and TRBJ1-1; 12 nucleotides align to TRBD1. The germline CDR1 and CDR2 sequences are MDHEN and SYDVKM. The CDR3 consists of 15 residues. J gave up 6 bases and V 8 bases, and 10 bases lay outside the gene matches. This CDR3 is CASAFLGQGASEAFF. The CDR3 DNA reads as TGTGCCAGCGCCTTTTTGGGACAGGGGGCGTCTGAAGCTTTCTTT.

The gene calls are TRBV11-3 and TRBJ2-1; D is ambiguous. The germline V and J ends were trimmed by 1 base and 5 bases, with 18 bases remaining between them. Germline CDR1 reads SGHNT; CDR2 reads YENEEA. This CDR3 spans 17 amino acids. DNA of the CDR3: TGTGCCAGCAGCTTAGGCTTAGGGCGCTCACCCGACAATGAGCAGTTCTTC. Translating it yields CASSLGLGRSPDNEQFF.

This clone was seen just once. The chain carries TRBV6-1 and TRBJ2-3; tentative D call: TRBD1 (6 bases). CDR1 and CDR2 from the germline V gene are MNHNS and SASEGT. Deletions cut 9 bases from V and 2 bases from J, with 9 bases between. The CDR3 is made up of 12 amino acids. CDR3 protein: CASGDNTDTQYF. CDR3 nucleotide sequence: TGTGCCAGTGGGGACAACACAGATACGCAGTATTTT.

This clone showed up just a few times. The rearrangement joins TRBV4-3 to TRBJ2-7; D assignment may be TRBD1 or TRBD2 (6 bases each). The V end was cut by 3 bases, the J end by 4 bases, with 19 bases between. The CDR3 extends over 16 amino acids. CDR1 and CDR2 (germline): LGHNA, YSLEER. CDR3 coding DNA: TGCGCCAGCAGCCACGCCCGGGGGCTTCCCCAGTACGAGCAGTACTTC. Protein sequence: CASSHARGLPQYEQYF.

The chain is built from TRBV7-3 and TRBJ2-1; tentatively, D is TRBD1 or TRBD2 (5 bases each). The ends were cut back, 4 bases at V and 5 bases at J, with 15 bases in the middle. The length of the CDR3 is 15 residues. The germline CDR1 and CDR2 sequences are SGHTA and FQGTGA. The CDR3 DNA reads as TGTGCCAGCAGCTCGCGACCTGGGACCAACAATGAGCAGTTCTTC. It is translated as CASSSRPGTNNEQFF. The full variable domain, its missing parts supplied by reference TRBV7-3 and TRBJ2-1, is GAGVSQTPSNKVTEKGKYVELRCDPISGHTALYWYRQSLGQGPEFLIYFQGTGAADDSGLPNDRFFAVRPEGSVSTLKIQRTERGDSAVYLCASSSRPGTNNEQFFGPGTRLTVL.

This clone was counted a few times. V usage is TRBV5-6 and J usage is TRBJ2-7; D uncertain. CDR1 and CDR2 from the germline V gene are SGHDT and YYEEEE. The CDR3 consists of 11 residues. The ends were cut back, 0 bases at V and 5 bases at J, with 3 bases in the middle. The DNA of the CDR3 is TGTGCCAGCAGCTTGGAAGACGAGCAGTACTTC. This sequence encodes CASSLEDEQYF. The entire variable domain, with the rest obtained from reference TRBV5-6 and TRBJ2-7, is as follows: DAGVTQSPTHLIKTRGQQVTLRCSPKSGHDTVSWYQQALGQGPQFIFQYYEEEERQRGNFPDRFSGHQFPNYSSELNVNALLLGDSALYLCASSLEDEQYFGPGTRLTVT.

This clone was detected many times. CDR3 protein: CASNLGQLTDTQYF. The CDR3 DNA is TGTGCCAGCAATCTCGGACAGTTGACAGATACGCAGTATTTT. This rearrangement joins TRBV7-9 to TRBJ2-3, with a weak D call TRBD1 (6 bases). This CDR3 region has 14 residues. V was pared by 7 bases and J by 3 bases, with 14 bases between. Germline values: CDR1 SEHNR, CDR2 FQNEAQ (reference sequence).

The rearrangement uses TRBV9 and TRBJ1-2; D unresolved. The CDR3 sequence is 15 residues long. Germline-derived CDR1 and CDR2 are SGDLS and YYNGEE. The germline V and J ends were trimmed by 3 bases and 2 bases, with 14 bases remaining between them. CDR3 DNA: TGTGCCAGCAGCGCTGGGCTTTTACGGAACTATGGCTACACCTTC. This sequence encodes CASSAGLLRNYGYTF.

This clone was seen only a few times. Distinct nucleotide sequences in the sample also encode this CDR3. The chain carries TRBV18 and TRBJ1-1; D call uncertain. Germline values: CDR1 KGHSH, CDR2 LQKENI. CDR3 length equals 14 residues. The V gene lost 2 bases and the J gene lost 2 bases, with 9 bases spanning the gap. CDR3 sequence: CASSPDRVNTEAFF. In DNA form, the CDR3 reads TGTGCCAGCTCACCAGATAGGGTTAACACTGAAGCTTTCTTT.

There are a few counts of this clone. Other DNA sequences within the sample encode an identical CDR3. The chain uses TRBV5-4 and TRBJ2-4; D is undetermined. Germline V gene data show CDR1 as SGHNT and CDR2 as YYREEE (reference sequence). Trimming shortened V by 0 bases and J by 4 bases, and 11 bases separated the two germline ends. This CDR3 comprises 15 residues. As DNA, the CDR3 is TGTGCCAGCAGCTTGGCCGGCGGCAGTAAAAACATTCAGTACTTC. This translates into CASSLAGGSKNIQYF.

This clone was observed a few times. This chain connects TRBV5-1 to TRBJ2-1; 7 bases match TRBD2. Germline assignment: CDR1 SGHRS and CDR2 YFSETQ. CDR3 length: 15 residues. V lost 4 bases, J lost 0 bases, and 4 bases stayed unmatched. CDR3 sequence reads: CASSTSASSYNEQFF. The CDR3 DNA is TGCGCCAGCAGCACTAGCGCGAGCTCCTACAATGAGCAGTTCTTC.

V usage is TRBV6-5 and J usage is TRBJ2-2, with D unresolved. V was clipped by 5 bases and J by 5 bases, with 6 bases between them. CDR1 is MNHEY, CDR2 SVGAGI, per germline. The CDR3 totals 12 residues. The CDR3 nucleotides are TGTGCCAGCAGTCCACGGACCGGGGAGCTGTTTTTT. This codes for CASSPRTGELFF.

This clone has only a few counts. The identical CDR3 is also encoded by other nucleotide sequences in the sample. The chain joins TRBV18 to TRBJ2-7; tentatively, D is TRBD1 (5 bases). V lost 4 bases and J 2 bases, leaving 9 bases between the germline ends. The CDR3 is made up of 13 amino acids. CDR1 and CDR2 (germline): KGHSH, LQKENI. The CDR3 here is CASSRAGTYEQYF. For the CDR3, the DNA is TGTGCCAGCTCACGGGCAGGGACCTACGAGCAGTACTTC.